The 7 T cell receptor beta chains given below trace back to one sample, sequenced in a study of blood T cell repertoires in COVID-19. The assay was immunoSEQ multiplex PCR, and TCRdb's table has in-frame clones only and misses some. The data contain more than 85,000 clones, roughly 85% of them singletons. The sample comprised peripheral blood. These receptors were collected from a man between 45 and 60 years old with active COVID-19.

The DNA for the CDR3 is TGTGCCAGCAGTGAAGCGGTAGGGGGAGAGACCCAGTACTTC. This sequence encodes CASSEAVGGETQYF. This rearrangement joins TRBV6-1 to TRBJ2-5, with TRBD1 as a possible D gene (6 bases). Germline V gene sequence: CDR1 MNHNS, CDR2 SASEGT. CDR3 size: 14 residues. The ends were cut back, 0 bases at V and 4 bases at J, with 9 bases in the middle.

The J gene is TRBJ2-5, the V gene TRBV3-1 (or the pseudogene TRBV3-2); D may be TRBD2 (6 bases). CDR3 length equals 18 residues. Germline assignment: CDR1 LGHDT and CDR2 YNNKEL (reference sequence). Trimming removed 2 bases at V and 2 bases at J, with 21 bases between. The CDR3 here is CASSQNGEAPIPQETQYF. Here the CDR3 DNA reads TGTGCCAGCAGCCAAAACGGGGAGGCACCGATTCCACAAGAGACCCAGTACTTC.

This clone was recorded once. J is TRBJ2-5 and V is TRBV7-2, with 9 bases that match TRBD2. CDR1 SGHTA and CDR2 FQGNSA come from the germline V gene. J was trimmed by 5 bases and V by 7 bases; bases with no gene match: 5. The CDR3 length is 13 residues. In DNA, the CDR3 is TGTGCCAGCAAAGTGGCGGGGGGGGAGACCCAGTACTTC. Translated: CASKVAGGETQYF.

Here the CDR3 reads CASSLAGPWSTEAFF. The CDR3, as DNA: TGTGCCAGCAGCTTAGCGGGGCCCTGGAGCACTGAAGCTTTCTTT. J is TRBJ1-1 and V is TRBV7-2; possible D gene TRBD1, 5 bases. CDR3 size: 15 residues. Germline lookup yields CDR1 SGHTA and CDR2 FQGNSA. V was cut by 0 bases and J by 4 bases, with 12 bases left in between.

The chain is built from TRBV3-1 (or the pseudogene TRBV3-2) and TRBJ1-2; D possibly corresponds to TRBD1 (6 bases). From germline, CDR1 is LGHDT and CDR2 YNNKEL (reference sequence). V lost 0 bases, J lost 11 bases, and 19 bases lay in between. The CDR3 consists of 15 residues. The CDR3 loop reads CASSQDNTGRRGYTF. CDR3 nucleotides: TGTGCCAGCAGCCAAGATAACACAGGGCGTCGAGGTTACACCTTC.

V and J are TRBV2 and TRBJ2-7; 7 bases map to TRBD1. Trimming took 5 bases from V and 2 from J; bases not matched to a gene: 9. CDR3 length: 15 residues. Germline-derived CDR1 and CDR2 are SNHLY and FYNNEI. The CDR3 here is CASSTHRDRPYEQYF. As DNA, the CDR3 is TGTGCCAGCAGTACCCACCGGGACAGACCCTACGAGCAGTACTTC.

This clone was seen a handful of times. CDR3 in amino acids: CASSFDRTGKNTEAFF. The DNA for the CDR3 is TGTGCCAGCAGCTTTGACCGGACAGGAAAGAACACTGAAGCTTTCTTT. The V and J genes are TRBV7-6 and TRBJ1-1, with 7 bases identical to TRBD1. The V gene's germline CDR1 is SGHVS and CDR2 FNYEAQ. The CDR3 spans 16 residues. J was trimmed by 1 base and V by 3 bases; bases with no gene match: 8.